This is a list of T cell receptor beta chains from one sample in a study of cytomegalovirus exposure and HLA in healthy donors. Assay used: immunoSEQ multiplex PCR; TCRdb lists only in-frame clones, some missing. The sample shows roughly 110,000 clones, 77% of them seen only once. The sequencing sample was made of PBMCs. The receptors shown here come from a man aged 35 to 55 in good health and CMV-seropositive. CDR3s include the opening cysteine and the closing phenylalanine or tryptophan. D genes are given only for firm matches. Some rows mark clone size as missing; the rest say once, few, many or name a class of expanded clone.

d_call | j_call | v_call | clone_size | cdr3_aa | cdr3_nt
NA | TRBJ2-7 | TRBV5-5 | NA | CASSLAWGLFAYEQYF | TGTGCCAGCAGCTTGGCTTGGGGCCTATTTGCGTACGAGCAGTACTTC
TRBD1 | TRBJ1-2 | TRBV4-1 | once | CASSQDQGGTYGYTF | TGCGCCAGCAGCCAAGATCAGGGGGGTACCTATGGCTACACCTTC
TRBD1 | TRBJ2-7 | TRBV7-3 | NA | CASSLMGQGYEQYF | TGTGCCAGCAGCTTAATGGGACAGGGCTACGAGCAGTACTTC
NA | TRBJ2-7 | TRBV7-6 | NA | CASSLQSAGGGEQYF | TGTGCCAGCAGCTTACAAAGTGCCGGAGGAGGCGAGCAGTACTTC
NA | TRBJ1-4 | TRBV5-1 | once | CASSLPLRGASATNEKLFF | TGCGCCAGCAGCCTACCCCTCAGGGGCGCCTCCGCAACTAATGAAAAACTGTTTTTT
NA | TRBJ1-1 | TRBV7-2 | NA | CASSLGQGNTEAFF | TGTGCCAGCAGCTTAGGGCAGGGGAACACTGAAGCTTTCTTT
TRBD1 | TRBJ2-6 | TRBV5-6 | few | CASRRDREVSGANVLTF | TGTGCCAGCAGACGGGACAGGGAGGTCTCTGGGGCCAACGTCCTGACTTTC
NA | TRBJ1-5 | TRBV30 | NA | CAWSVQGLQPQHF | TGTGCCTGGAGTGTTCAGGGTCTTCAGCCCCAGCATTTT
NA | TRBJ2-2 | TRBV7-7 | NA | CASSLGGGNTGELFF | TGTGCTAGCAGCTTAGGGGGGGGGAACACCGGGGAGCTGTTTTTT
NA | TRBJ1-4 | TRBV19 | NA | CASSMGPGVEEKLFF | TGTGCCAGTAGTATGGGCCCAGGGGTAGAGGAAAAACTGTTTTTT
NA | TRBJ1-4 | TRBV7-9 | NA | CASSLGGAPNEKLFF | TGTGCCAGCAGCTTAGGTGGGGCGCCTAATGAAAAACTGTTTTTT
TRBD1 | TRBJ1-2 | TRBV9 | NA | CASSVGGGGTDGYTF | TGTGCCAGCAGCGTAGGCGGGGGGGGGACAGATGGCTACACCTTC
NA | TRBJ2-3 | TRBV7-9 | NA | CSSSLMSGSTDTQYF | TGTTCCAGCAGCTTAATGTCAGGGAGCACAGATACGCAGTATTTT
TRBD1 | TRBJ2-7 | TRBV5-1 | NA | CASSAAPLVGGAYEQYF | TGCGCCAGCAGCGCGGCCCCCCTTGTAGGGGGCGCGTACGAGCAGTACTTC
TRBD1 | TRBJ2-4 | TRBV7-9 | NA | CASTPLGQGDIAKNIQYF | TGTGCCAGCACCCCATTGGGCCAGGGGGACATAGCCAAAAACATTCAGTACTTC
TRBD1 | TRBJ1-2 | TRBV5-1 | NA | CASSLEGADCTF | TGCGCCAGCAGCTTGGAGGGGGCCGACTGCACCTTC
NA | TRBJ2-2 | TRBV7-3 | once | CASSRNRGELFF | TGTGCCAGCAGTAGAAACAGGGGGGAGCTGTTTTTT
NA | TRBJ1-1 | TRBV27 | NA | CASSLSQRTEAFF | TGTGCCAGCAGTTTATCGCAACGGACTGAAGCTTTCTTT
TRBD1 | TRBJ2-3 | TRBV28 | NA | CASSLGFGTGPDTQYF | TGTGCCAGCAGCCTCGGGTTCGGGACAGGGCCCGATACGCAGTATTTT
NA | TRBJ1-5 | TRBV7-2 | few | CASSVRGNRAQPQHF | TGTGCCAGCAGCGTGAGGGGGAACAGGGCTCAGCCCCAGCATTTT
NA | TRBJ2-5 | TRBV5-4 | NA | CASSLMLQETQYF | TGTGCCAGCAGCTTGATGCTACAAGAGACCCAGTACTTC
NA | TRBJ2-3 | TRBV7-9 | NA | CASSPDSLRADTQYF | TGTGCCAGCAGCCCAGACAGTTTACGGGCAGATACGCAGTATTTT
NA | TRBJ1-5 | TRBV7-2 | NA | CASSWGGSNQPQHF | TGTGCCAGCAGCTGGGGGGGGAGCAATCAGCCCCAGCATTTT
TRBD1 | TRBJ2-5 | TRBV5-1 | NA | CASSFSTGDQETQYF | TGCGCCAGCAGCTTCTCGACAGGGGACCAAGAGACCCAGTACTTC
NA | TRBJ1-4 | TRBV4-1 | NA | CASSQEWTVDEKLFF | TGCGCCAGCAGCCAAGAGTGGACAGTCGACGAAAAACTGTTTTTT
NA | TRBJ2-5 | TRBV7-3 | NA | CASSFEGETQYF | TGTGCCAGCAGCTTCGAGGGAGAGACCCAGTACTTC
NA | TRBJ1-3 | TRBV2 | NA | CASTGQYSGNTIYF | TGTGCCAGCACGGGACAATACTCTGGAAACACCATATATTTT
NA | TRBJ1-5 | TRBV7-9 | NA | CASSRGGQPQHF | TGTGCCAGCAGTCGGGGGGGTCAGCCCCAGCATTTT
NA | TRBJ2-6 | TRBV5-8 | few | CASSPRQADSGANVLTF | TGTGCCAGCAGCCCCAGGCAGGCCGACTCTGGGGCCAACGTCCTGACTTTC
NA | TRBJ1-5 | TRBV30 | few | CAGSTDSNQPQHF | TGTGCCGGATCGACAGATAGCAATCAGCCCCAGCATTTT
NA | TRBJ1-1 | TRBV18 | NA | CASSPLQGEAFF | TGTGCCAGCTCACCACTTCAGGGGGAAGCTTTCTTT
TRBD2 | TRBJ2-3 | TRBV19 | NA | CASSMLAGGTDTQYF | TGTGCCAGTAGTATGCTAGCGGGGGGCACAGATACGCAGTATTTT
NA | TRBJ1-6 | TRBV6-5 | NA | CASNWGQGLDSPLHF | TGTGCCAGCAATTGGGGCCAGGGACTGGATTCACCCCTCCACTTT
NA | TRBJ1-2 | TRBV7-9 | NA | CASSIMTTQGTYGYTF | TGTGCCAGCAGCATCATGACAACGCAGGGGACCTATGGCTACACCTTC
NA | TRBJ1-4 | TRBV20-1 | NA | CSAGDNKLFF | TGCAGTGCCGGGGACAACAAACTGTTTTTT
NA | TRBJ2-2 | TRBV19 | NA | CASRETGVRTGELFF | TGTGCCAGTAGGGAGACAGGAGTTCGCACCGGGGAGCTGTTTTTT
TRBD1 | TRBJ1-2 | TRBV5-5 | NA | CASKGTGGVDYGYTF | TGTGCCAGCAAGGGGACAGGGGGCGTTGACTATGGCTACACCTTC
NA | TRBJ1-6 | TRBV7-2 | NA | CARSLARGGSSYNSPLHF | TGTGCCAGAAGCTTAGCGAGAGGGGGTAGCTCCTATAATTCACCCCTCCACTTT
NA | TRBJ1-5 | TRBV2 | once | CACHDRIGGQPQHF | TGTGCCTGCCACGACAGGATCGGAGGCCAGCCCCAGCATTTT
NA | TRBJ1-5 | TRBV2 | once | CASSWDNNQPQHF | TGTGCCAGCAGCTGGGACAATAATCAGCCCCAGCATTTT
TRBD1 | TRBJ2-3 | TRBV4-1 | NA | CASSQEHRGLSTDTQYF | TGCGCCAGCAGCCAAGAGCACAGGGGCCTAAGCACAGATACGCAGTATTTT